Each of the 30 T cell receptor beta chains below was sequenced from the same sample in a study of monozygotic twins with inflammatory bowel disease. TCRdb reprocessed the 5' RACE reads and reports one entry per CDR3 protein, with no DNA. The listing contains over 130,000 distinct CDR3 sequences. The material sequenced was blood. The source is a human donor with ulcerative colitis or Crohn's disease, or a healthy co-twin of an affected twin (not recorded which).

The chain uses TRBV5-1 and TRBJ2-3. The germline gives CDR1 SGHRS, CDR2 YFSETQ. The CDR3 is 14 residues long. CDR3 sequence: CASSLDLAAYTQYF.

The chain employs TRBV12-3 or TRBV12-4 and TRBJ2-3; checking the TCRdb D call of TRBD1 is not possible without DNA. The CDR3 loop spans 17 amino acids. CDR3 in amino acids: CASSPRRKGSVTDTQYF.

The CDR3: CASSSRTGDNYGYTF. This chain connects TRBV5-1 to TRBJ1-2; TCRdb's D gene call, TRBD1, goes unchecked for lack of DNA. Germline V CDR1 and CDR2: SGHRS, YFSETQ. The CDR3 has 15 amino acids.

This CDR3 is CASNRGRDQPQHF. V usage is TRBV19 and J usage is TRBJ1-5; the TCRdb D gene call, TRBD1, has no DNA to confirm it. The V gene's germline CDR1 is LNHDA and CDR2 SQIVND (reference sequence). This CDR3 contains 13 residues.

The chain uses TRBV7-9 and TRBJ2-5; the TCRdb call, TRBD1, lacks DNA for checking. CDR3 length equals 14 residues. In germline, CDR1 is SEHNR, CDR2 FQNEAQ (reference sequence). The CDR3 protein is CASSLTGPVETQYF.

The chain has TRBV6-1 and TRBJ2-2; TCRdb's D gene call, TRBD1, goes unchecked for lack of DNA. This CDR3 is 15 amino acids long. CDR1 is MNHNS and CDR2 is SASEGT in the germline V gene. The CDR3 loop is CASRETGGVGGELFF.

V is TRBV11-1 and J is TRBJ2-7. Germline CDR1 SGHAT, CDR2 FQDESV (reference sequence). The CDR3 length is 14 residues. CDR3: CASSTPVGVYEQYF.

The genes are TRBV29-1 and TRBJ1-2; absent DNA, TCRdb's TRBD1 call cannot be checked. The CDR3 runs 14 residues. CDR1 is SQVTM and CDR2 is ANQGSEA in the germline V gene. CDR3 in amino acids: CSVGLGTRNYGYTF.

The chain joins TRBV20-1 to TRBJ1-1. The CDR3 loop spans 15 amino acids. The V gene's germline CDR1 is DFQATT and CDR2 SNEGSKA (reference sequence). The CDR3: CSAFLNGPRGGEAFF.

The chain has TRBV28 and TRBJ2-3. The CDR3 runs to 12 residues. Germline V lookup: CDR1 MDHEN, CDR2 SYDVKM. This chain's CDR3 is CASSRPTDTQYF.

The chain links TRBV21-1 to TRBJ1-5. TRBV21-1 is labeled a pseudogene. This CDR3 spans 16 amino acids. This CDR3 reads CASSKSKGRLNQPQHF.

V and J are TRBV5-1 and TRBJ1-5; TCRdb's D gene call, TRBD1, goes unchecked for lack of DNA. The CDR3 sequence is 14 residues long. Germline CDR1 is SGHRS and CDR2 is YFSETQ. CDR3: CASSPDRADQPQHF.

V is TRBV20-1 and J is TRBJ2-5; TCRdb calls TRBD1, which cannot be checked without DNA. Germline V gives CDR1 DFQATT, CDR2 SNEGSKA (reference sequence). CDR3 length: 13 amino acids. The CDR3 loop is CSARETGVETQYF.

The chain couples TRBV20-1 to TRBJ1-5. The CDR3 totals 11 residues. Per germline, CDR1 DFQATT and CDR2 SNEGSKA (reference sequence). CDR3 sequence: CSARRGQPQHF.

CDR3: CASAVQGVGNQPQHF. This rearrangement joins TRBV6-1 to TRBJ1-5; lacking DNA, the TRBD1 call made by TCRdb goes unchecked. This CDR3 has 15 amino acids. Germline V lookup: CDR1 MNHNS, CDR2 SASEGT.

The rearrangement links TRBV5-4 to TRBJ2-5; lacking DNA, the TRBD2 call made by TCRdb goes unchecked. The CDR3 runs 16 residues. The germline V gene has CDR1 SGHNT and CDR2 YYREEE (reference sequence). The CDR3 sequence is CASSPWTSGGAETQYF.

The chain employs TRBV30 and TRBJ2-5; TCRdb indicates TRBD1, and absent DNA this call remains unverified. Germline values: CDR1 GTSNPN, CDR2 SVGIG (reference sequence). The CDR3 totals 13 residues. The CDR3 is CAWSAQGWETQYF.

The rearrangement links TRBV5-1 to TRBJ2-6; TCRdb's D call, TRBD1, is unchecked because there is no DNA. Per germline, CDR1 SGHRS and CDR2 YFSETQ. The length of the CDR3 is 20 residues. The CDR3 protein is CASSPNTGTGSYSGANVLTF.

The V and J genes are TRBV7-9 and TRBJ2-5; TCRdb selects TRBD1, and the lack of DNA leaves this call unchecked. Germline loops: CDR1 SEHNR, CDR2 FQNEAQ (reference sequence). The CDR3 length is 15 residues. The CDR3 sequence: CASRQTPDREETQYF.

This chain uses TRBV29-1 with TRBJ1-6. The CDR3 runs 12 residues. Germline lookup yields CDR1 SQVTM and CDR2 ANQGSEA. The CDR3 here is CSALPKGVPLHF.

The genes are TRBV9 and TRBJ1-1. The CDR3 length is 14 residues. Per the germline V gene, CDR1 is SGDLS and CDR2 is YYNGEE. The CDR3 here is CASSPTAMNTEAFF. The full variable domain, with the rest looked up from reference TRBV9 and TRBJ1-1, is DSGVTQTPKHLITATGQRVTLRCSPRSGDLSVYWYQQSLDQGLQFLIQYYNGEERAKGNILERFSAQQFPDLHSELNLSSLELGDSALYFCASSPTAMNTEAFFGQGTRLTVV.

The V and J genes are TRBV7-2 and TRBJ2-1; the TRBD1 assignment by TCRdb is unverifiable without DNA. The CDR3 totals 14 residues. Germline V gives CDR1 SGHTA, CDR2 FQGNSA. CDR3 sequence: CASSSGQGKNEQFF.

The chain joins TRBV5-4 to TRBJ2-7; TCRdb gives TRBD1 as the D gene, but with no DNA this cannot be confirmed. This CDR3 comprises 14 residues. The germline V gene has CDR1 SGHNT and CDR2 YYREEE (reference sequence). The CDR3 sequence is CASSFTGVGYEQYF.

V and J are TRBV21-1 and TRBJ1-6; the D call of TRBD1 rests on TCRdb alone, since no DNA is present to check it. TRBV21-1 is shown as a pseudogene. The CDR3 has 16 residues. CDR3 sequence: CASSPPRQGENSPLHF.

CDR3 amino acids: CASSFVNTEAFF. V gene TRBV5-6 combines with J gene TRBJ1-1. Germline V CDR1 and CDR2: SGHDT, YYEEEE. The CDR3 extends over 12 amino acids.

J is TRBJ2-3 and V is TRBV5-1; TCRdb lists TRBD1, though no DNA is available to test this call. CDR1 is SGHRS and CDR2 is YFSETQ in the germline V gene. CDR3 length equals 15 residues. The CDR3: CASSLGGALTDTQYF.

The chain is built from TRBV19 and TRBJ2-3; the TCRdb D gene call, TRBD1, has no DNA to confirm it. Germline CDR1 is LNHDA and CDR2 is SQIVND (reference sequence). The CDR3 runs to 17 residues. CDR3 in amino acids: CASSPPGQRPSTDTQYF.

The chain recombines TRBV5-1 with TRBJ1-6; TCRdb gives TRBD1 as the D gene, but with no DNA this cannot be confirmed. This CDR3 is built from 15 residues. Germline V gives CDR1 SGHRS, CDR2 YFSETQ. The CDR3 sequence: CASSSGTGDNSPLHF. The whole variable domain, filled in from reference TRBV5-1 and TRBJ1-6, reads KAGVTQTPRYLIKTRGQQVTLSCSPISGHRSVSWYQQTPGQGLQFLFEYFSETQRNKGNFPGRFSGRQFSNSRSEMNVSTLELGDSALYLCASSSGTGDNSPLHFGNGTRLTVT.

V usage is TRBV29-1 and J usage is TRBJ1-1. Germline V gene data show CDR1 as SQVTM and CDR2 as ANQGSEA. The CDR3 consists of 12 residues. CDR3 amino acids: CSVEVVDTEAFF.

The chain joins TRBV9 to TRBJ2-2; the D call from TCRdb, TRBD2, cannot be confirmed without DNA. The CDR3 has 17 amino acids. Germline V gene sequence: CDR1 SGDLS, CDR2 YYNGEE. This chain's CDR3 is CASSVAPTSGGPGELFF.